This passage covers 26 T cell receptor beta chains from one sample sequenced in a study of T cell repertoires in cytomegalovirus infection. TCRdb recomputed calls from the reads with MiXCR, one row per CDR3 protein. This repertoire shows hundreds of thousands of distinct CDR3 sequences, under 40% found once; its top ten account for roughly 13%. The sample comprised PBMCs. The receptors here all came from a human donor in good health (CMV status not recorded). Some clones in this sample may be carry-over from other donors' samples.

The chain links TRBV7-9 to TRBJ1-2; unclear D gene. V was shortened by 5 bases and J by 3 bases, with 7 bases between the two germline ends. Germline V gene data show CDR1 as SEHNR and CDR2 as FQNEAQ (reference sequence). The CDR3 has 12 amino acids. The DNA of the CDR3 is TGTGCCAGCAGCCGGGCCTACTATGGCTACACCTTC. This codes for CASSRAYYGYTF. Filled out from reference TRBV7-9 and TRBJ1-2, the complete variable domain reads DTGVSQNPRHKITKRGQNVTFRCDPISEHNRLYWYRQTLGQGPEFLTYFQNEAQLEKSRLLSDRFSAERPKGSFSTLEIQRTEQGDSAMYLCASSRAYYGYTFGSGTRLTVV.

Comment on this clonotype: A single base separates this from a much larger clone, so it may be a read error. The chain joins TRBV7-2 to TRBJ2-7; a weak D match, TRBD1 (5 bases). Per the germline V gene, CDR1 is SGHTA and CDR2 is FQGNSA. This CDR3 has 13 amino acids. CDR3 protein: CASSWRQTYEQSF. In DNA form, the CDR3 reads TGTGCCAGCAGCTGGAGACAGACCTACGAGCAGTCCTTC.

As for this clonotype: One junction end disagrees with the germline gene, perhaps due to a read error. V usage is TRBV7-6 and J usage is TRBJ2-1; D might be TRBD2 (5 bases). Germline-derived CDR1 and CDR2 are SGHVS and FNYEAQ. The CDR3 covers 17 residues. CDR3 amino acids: CARSLARAVGSYNEQFF. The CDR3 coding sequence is TGTGCCAGAAGCTTAGCGCGGGCAGTTGGCTCCTACAATGAGCAGTTCTTC.

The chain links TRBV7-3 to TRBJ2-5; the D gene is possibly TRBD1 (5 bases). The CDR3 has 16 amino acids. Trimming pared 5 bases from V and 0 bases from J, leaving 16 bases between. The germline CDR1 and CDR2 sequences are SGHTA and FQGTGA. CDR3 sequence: CASSPSPGPYQETQYF. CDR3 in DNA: TGTGCCAGCAGCCCCTCGCCAGGGCCGTACCAAGAGACCCAGTACTTC. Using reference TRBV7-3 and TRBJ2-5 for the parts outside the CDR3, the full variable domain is GAGVSQTPSNKVTEKGKYVELRCDPISGHTALYWYRQSLGQGPEFLIYFQGTGAADDSGLPNDRFFAVRPEGSVSTLKIQRTERGDSAVYLCASSPSPGPYQETQYFGPGTRLLVL.

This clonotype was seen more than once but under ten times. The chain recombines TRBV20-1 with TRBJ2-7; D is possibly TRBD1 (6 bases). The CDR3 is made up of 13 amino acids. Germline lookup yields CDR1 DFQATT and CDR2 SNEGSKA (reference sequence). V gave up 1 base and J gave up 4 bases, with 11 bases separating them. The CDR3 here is CSARAATGYEQYF. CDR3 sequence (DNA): TGCAGTGCTAGAGCGGCGACAGGATACGAGCAGTACTTC.

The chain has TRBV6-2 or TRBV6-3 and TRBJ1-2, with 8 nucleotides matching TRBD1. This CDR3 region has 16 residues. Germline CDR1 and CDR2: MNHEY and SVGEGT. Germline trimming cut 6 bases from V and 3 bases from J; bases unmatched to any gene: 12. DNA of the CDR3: TGTGCCAGCAGACCCACCTTGAGGACAGGGCACTATGGCTACACCTTC. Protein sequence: CASRPTLRTGHYGYTF.

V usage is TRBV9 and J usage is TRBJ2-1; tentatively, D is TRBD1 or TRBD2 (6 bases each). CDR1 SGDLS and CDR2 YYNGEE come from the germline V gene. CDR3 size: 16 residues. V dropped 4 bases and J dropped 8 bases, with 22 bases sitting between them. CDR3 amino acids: CASSPPRRRGFDEQFF. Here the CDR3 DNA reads TGTGCCAGCAGCCCACCCCGGAGGAGGGGGTTCGATGAGCAGTTCTTC.

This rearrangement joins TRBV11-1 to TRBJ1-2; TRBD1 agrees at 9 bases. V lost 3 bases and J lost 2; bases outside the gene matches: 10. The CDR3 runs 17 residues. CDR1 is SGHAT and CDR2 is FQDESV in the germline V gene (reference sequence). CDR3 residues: CASSLTGTGNINYGYTF. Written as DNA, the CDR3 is TGTGCCAGCAGCTTGACCGGGACAGGGAATATAAACTATGGCTACACCTTC. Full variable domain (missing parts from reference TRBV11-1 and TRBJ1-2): EAEVAQSPRYKITEKSQAVAFWCDPISGHATLYWYRQILGQGPELLVQFQDESVVDDSQLPKDRFSAERLKGVDSTLKIQPAELGDSAMYLCASSLTGTGNINYGYTFGSGTRLTVV.

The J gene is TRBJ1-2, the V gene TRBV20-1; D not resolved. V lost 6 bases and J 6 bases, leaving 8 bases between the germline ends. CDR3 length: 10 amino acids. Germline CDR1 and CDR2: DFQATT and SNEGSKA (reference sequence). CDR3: CSANSHGYTF. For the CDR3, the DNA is TGCAGTGCCAACAGCCATGGCTACACCTTC.

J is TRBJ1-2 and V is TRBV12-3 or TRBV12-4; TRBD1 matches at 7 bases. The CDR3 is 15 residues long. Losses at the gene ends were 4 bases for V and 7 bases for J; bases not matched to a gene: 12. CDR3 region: CASSSLEGAPFGYTF. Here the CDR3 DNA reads TGTGCCAGCAGTTCATTGGAGGGGGCGCCTTTTGGCTACACCTTC.

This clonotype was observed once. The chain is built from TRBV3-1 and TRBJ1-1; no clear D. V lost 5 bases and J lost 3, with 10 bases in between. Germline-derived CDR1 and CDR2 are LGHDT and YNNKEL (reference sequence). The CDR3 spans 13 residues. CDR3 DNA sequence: TGTGCCAGCAGCGCGCAGACCTACACTGAAGCTTTCTTT. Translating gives CASSAQTYTEAFF.

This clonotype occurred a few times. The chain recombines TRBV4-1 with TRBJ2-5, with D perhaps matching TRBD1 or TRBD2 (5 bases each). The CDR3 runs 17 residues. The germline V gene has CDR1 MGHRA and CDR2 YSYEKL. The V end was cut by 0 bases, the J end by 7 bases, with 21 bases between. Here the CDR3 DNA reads TGCGCCAGCAGCCAAGATGCGGAGAGGGGAAAACGAGGGACCCAGTACTTC. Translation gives CASSQDAERGKRGTQYF.

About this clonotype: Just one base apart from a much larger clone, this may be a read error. CDR3 coding DNA: TGTGCCAGCGGCTCGGGACTAGCGGGGAGAACCCAAGAGACCCAGTACTTC. This translates into CASGSGLAGRTQETQYF. This chain joins TRBV7-6 and TRBJ2-5, with TRBD2 matching over 13 bases. V lost 8 bases, J lost 1 base, and 10 bases stayed unmatched. Per the germline V gene, CDR1 is SGHVS and CDR2 is FNYEAQ. The CDR3 loop spans 17 amino acids.

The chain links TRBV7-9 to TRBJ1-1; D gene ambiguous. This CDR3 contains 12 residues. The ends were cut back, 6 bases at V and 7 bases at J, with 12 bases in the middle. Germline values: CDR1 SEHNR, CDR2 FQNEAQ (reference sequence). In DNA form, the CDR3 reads TGTGCCAGCAGTCGGGATCTAATTGAAGCTTTCTTT. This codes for CASSRDLIEAFF.

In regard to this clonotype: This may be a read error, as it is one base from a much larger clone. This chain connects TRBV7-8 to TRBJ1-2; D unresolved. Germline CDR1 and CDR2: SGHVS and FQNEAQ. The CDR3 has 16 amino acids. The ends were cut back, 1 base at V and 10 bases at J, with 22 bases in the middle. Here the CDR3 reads CASSLVGSDPSGVYTF. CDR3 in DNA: TGTGCCAGCAGCTTAGTTGGCTCAGACCCCTCTGGTGTCTACACCTTC.

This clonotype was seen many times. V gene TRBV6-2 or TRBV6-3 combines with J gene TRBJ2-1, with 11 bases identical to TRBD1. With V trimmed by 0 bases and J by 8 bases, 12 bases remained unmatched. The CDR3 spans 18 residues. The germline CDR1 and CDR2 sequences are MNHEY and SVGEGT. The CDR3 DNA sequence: TGTGCCAGCAGTTACTCACCGGACAGGGGGCACGGGGGACATGAGCAGTTCTTC. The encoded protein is CASSYSPDRGHGGHEQFF.

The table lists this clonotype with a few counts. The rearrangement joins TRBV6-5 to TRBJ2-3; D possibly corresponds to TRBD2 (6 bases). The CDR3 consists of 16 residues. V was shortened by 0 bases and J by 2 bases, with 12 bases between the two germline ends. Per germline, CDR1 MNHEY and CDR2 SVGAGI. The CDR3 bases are TGTGCCAGCAGTTACTCTTGGGGGGACTCCACAGATACGCAGTATTTT. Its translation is CASSYSWGDSTDTQYF.

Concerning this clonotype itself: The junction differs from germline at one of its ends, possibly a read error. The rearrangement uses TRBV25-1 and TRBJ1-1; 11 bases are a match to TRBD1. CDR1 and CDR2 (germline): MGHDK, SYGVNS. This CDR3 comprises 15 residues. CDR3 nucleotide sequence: TGTGCCATCAGTGTTAGGGGACAGGGGGGCACTGAAGCTTTCTTT. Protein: CAISVRGQGGTEAFF.

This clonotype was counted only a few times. The CDR3 reads CSVEDWEEANYGYTF. CDR3 coding DNA: TGCAGCGTTGAAGATTGGGAGGAAGCTAACTATGGCTACACCTTC. V is TRBV29-1 and J is TRBJ1-2, with unresolved D. Trimming removed 0 bases from V and 0 bases from J, with 11 bases in between. CDR1 SQVTM and CDR2 ANQGSEA come from the germline V gene. The CDR3 is 15 residues long.

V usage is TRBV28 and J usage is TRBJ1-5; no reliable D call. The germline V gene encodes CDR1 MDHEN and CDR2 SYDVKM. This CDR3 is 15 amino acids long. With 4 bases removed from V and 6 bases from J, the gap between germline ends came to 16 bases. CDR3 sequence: CASSSQVVVSQPQHF. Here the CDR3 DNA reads TGTGCCAGCAGTTCCCAGGTGGTTGTTAGTCAGCCCCAGCATTTT.

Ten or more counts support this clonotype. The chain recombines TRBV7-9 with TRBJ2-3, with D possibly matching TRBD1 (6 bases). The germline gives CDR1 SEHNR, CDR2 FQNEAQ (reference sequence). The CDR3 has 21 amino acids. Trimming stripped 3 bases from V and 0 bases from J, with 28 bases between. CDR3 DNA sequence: TGTGCCAGCAGCTTGGATTGGGTCCAGGACAGATCGATTTTTAGCACAGATACGCAGTATTTT. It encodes CASSLDWVQDRSIFSTDTQYF. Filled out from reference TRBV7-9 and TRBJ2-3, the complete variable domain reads DTGVSQNPRHKITKRGQNVTFRCDPISEHNRLYWYRQTLGQGPEFLTYFQNEAQLEKSRLLSDRFSAERPKGSFSTLEIQRTEQGDSAMYLCASSLDWVQDRSIFSTDTQYFGPGTRLTVL.

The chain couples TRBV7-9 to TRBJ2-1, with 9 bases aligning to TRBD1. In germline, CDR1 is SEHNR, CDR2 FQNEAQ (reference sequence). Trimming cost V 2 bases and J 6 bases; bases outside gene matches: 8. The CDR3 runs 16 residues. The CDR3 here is CASSLTTGGWGNEQFF. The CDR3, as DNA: TGTGCCAGCAGCTTAACGACAGGGGGTTGGGGCAATGAGCAGTTCTTC.

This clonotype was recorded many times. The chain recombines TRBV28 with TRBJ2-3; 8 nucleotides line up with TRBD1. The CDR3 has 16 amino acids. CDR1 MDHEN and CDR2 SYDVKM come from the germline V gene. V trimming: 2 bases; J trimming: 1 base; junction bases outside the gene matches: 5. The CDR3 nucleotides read TGTGCCAGCAGTTTACCCCAGGACAGGGGCACAGATACGCAGTATTTT. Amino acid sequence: CASSLPQDRGTDTQYF.

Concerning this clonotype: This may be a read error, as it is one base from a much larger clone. Here the CDR3 DNA reads TGTGCCAGCAGCTTATCGGTGGGCGGAGCCAGCTCCTACAAGGAGCAGTTCTTC. Translated: CASSLSVGGASSYKEQFF. The chain recombines TRBV7-2 with TRBJ2-1; D gene uncertain. The CDR3 length is 18 residues. Germline V gene data show CDR1 as SGHTA and CDR2 as FQGNSA.

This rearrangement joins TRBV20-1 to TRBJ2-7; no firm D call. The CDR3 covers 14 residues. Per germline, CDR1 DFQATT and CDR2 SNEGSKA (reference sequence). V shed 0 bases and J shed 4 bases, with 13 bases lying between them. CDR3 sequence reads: CSARDPDIGYEQYF. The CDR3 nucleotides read TGCAGTGCTAGAGATCCTGATATCGGATACGAGCAGTACTTC.

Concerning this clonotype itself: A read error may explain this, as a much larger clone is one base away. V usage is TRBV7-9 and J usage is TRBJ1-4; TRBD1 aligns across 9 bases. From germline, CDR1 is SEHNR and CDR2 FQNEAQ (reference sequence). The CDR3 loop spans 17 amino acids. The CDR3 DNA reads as TGTTCCAGCAGCGATACTGGACAGGGGCGTACTAATGAAAAACTGTTTTTT. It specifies CSSSDTGQGRTNEKLFF. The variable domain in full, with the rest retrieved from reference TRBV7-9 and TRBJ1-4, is DTGVSQNPRHKITKRGQNVTFRCDPISEHNRLYWYRQTLGQGPEFLTYFQNEAQLEKSRLLSDRFSAERPKGSFSTLEIQRTEQGDSAMYLCSSSDTGQGRTNEKLFFGSGTQLSVL.